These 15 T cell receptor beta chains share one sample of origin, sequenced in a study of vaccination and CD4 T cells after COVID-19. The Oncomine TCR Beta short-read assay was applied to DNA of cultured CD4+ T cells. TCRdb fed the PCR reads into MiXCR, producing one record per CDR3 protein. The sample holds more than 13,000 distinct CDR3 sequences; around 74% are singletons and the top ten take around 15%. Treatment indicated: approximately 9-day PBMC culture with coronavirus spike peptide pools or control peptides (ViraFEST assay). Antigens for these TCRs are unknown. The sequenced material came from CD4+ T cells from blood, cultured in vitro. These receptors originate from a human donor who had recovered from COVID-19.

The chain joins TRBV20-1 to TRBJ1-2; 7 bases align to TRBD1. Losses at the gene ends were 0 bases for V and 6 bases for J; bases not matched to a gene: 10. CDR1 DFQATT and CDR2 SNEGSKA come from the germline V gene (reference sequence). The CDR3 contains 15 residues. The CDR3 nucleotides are TGCAGTGCTAGAGATAAGACGACAGGGAAACATGGCTACACCTTC. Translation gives CSARDKTTGKHGYTF.

Written as DNA, the CDR3 is TGCAGTGCTAGAGAGGGCAGGGCACCTGGAAACACCATATATTTT. Its translation: CSAREGRAPGNTIYF. The V call is TRBV20-1, the J call TRBJ1-3, with D perhaps TRBD1 (5 bases). Germline V lookup: CDR1 DFQATT, CDR2 SNEGSKA (reference sequence). The CDR3 runs 15 residues. V was shortened by 0 bases and J by 2 bases, with 11 bases between the two germline ends.

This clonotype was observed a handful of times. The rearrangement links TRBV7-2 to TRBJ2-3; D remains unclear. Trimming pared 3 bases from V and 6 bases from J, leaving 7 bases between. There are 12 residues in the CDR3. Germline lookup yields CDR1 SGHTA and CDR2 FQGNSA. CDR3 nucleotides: TGTGCCAGCAGCTTCTATGTGGATACGCAGTATTTT. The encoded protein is CASSFYVDTQYF. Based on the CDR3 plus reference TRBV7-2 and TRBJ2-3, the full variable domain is GAGVSQSPSNKVTEKGKDVELRCDPISGHTALYWYRQSLGQGLEFLIYFQGNSAPDKSGLPSDRFSAERTGGSVSTLTIQRTQQEDSAVYLCASSFYVDTQYFGPGTRLTVL.

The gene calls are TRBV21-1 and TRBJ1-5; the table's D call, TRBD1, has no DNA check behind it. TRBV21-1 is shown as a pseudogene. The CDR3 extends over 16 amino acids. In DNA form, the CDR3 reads TGTGCCAGCAGCAAAGTCGGGTGGGAGAGGGATCAGCCCCAGCATTTT. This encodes CASSKVGWERDQPQHF.

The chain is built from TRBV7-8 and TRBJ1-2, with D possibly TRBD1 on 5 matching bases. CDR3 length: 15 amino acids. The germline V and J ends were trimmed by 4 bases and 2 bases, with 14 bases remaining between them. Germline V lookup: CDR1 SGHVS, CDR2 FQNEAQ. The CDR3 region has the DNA TGTGCCAGCAGCTCCCGGGGCAGGGTGAACTATGGCTACACCTTC. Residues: CASSSRGRVNYGYTF.

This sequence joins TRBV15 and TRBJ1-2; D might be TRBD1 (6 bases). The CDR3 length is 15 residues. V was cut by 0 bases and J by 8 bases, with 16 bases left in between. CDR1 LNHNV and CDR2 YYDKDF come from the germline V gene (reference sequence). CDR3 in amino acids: CATSRDLQGRGGYTF. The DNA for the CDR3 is TGTGCCACCAGCAGAGACCTACAGGGACGGGGGGGCTACACCTTC.

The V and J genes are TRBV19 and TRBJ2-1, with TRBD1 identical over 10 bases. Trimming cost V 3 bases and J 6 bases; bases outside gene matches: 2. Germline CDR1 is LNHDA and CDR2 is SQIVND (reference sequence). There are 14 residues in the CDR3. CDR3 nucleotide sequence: TGTGCCAGTAGTATCCGGGACAGGGGCAATGAGCAGTTCTTC. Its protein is CASSIRDRGNEQFF. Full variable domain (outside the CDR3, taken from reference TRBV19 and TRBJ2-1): DGGITQSPKYLFRKEGQNVTLSCEQNLNHDAMYWYRQDPGQGLRLIYYSQIVNDFQKGDIAEGYSVSREKKESFPLTVTSAQKNPTAFYLCASSIRDRGNEQFFGPGTRLTVL.

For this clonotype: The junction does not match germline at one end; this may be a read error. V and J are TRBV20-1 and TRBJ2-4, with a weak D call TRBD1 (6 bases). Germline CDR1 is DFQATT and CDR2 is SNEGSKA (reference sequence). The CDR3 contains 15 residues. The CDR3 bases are TGCAGTGCATATCCCGGGACAAGGGCCAAAAACATACAGTACTTC. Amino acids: CSAYPGTRAKNIQYF.

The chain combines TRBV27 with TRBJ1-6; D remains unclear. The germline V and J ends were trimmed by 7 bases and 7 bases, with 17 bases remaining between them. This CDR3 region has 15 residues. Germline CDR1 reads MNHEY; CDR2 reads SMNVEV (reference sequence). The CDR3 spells CASNPDDERNSPLHF. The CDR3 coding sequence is TGTGCCAGCAACCCTGACGATGAACGAAATTCACCCCTCCACTTT.

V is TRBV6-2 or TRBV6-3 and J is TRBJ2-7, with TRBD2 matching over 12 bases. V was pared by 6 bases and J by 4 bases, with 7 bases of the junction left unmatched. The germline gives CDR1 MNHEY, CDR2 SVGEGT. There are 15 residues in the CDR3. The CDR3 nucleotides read TGTGCCAGCAGAGCTACTAGCGGGAGGTTGTACGAGCAGTACTTC. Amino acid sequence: CASRATSGRLYEQYF.

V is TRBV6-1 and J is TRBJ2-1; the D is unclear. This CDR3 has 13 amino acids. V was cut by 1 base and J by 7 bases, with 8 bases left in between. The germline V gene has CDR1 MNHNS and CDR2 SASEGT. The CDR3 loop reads CASSEDSRNEQFF. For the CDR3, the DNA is TGTGCCAGCAGTGAAGACAGTAGGAATGAGCAGTTCTTC.

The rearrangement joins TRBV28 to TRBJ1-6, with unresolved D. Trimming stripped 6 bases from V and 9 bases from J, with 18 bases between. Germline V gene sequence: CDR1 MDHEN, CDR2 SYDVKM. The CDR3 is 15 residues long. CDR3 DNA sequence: TGTGCCAGCAGCGCCTCCACCGGGCGCGGTTCACCCCTCCACTTT. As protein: CASSASTGRGSPLHF. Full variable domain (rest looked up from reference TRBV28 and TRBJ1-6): DVKVTQSSRYLVKRTGEKVFLECVQDMDHENMFWYRQDPGLGLRLIYFSYDVKMKEKGDIPEGYSVSREKKERFSLILESASTNQTSMYLCASSASTGRGSPLHFGNGTRLTVT.

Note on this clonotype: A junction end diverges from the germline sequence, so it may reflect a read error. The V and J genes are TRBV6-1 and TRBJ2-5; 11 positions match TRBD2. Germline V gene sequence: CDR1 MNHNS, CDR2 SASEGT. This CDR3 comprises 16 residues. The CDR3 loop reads CASRRLTSGTQESQYF. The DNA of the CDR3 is TGTGCCAGCCGGAGGTTGACTAGCGGGACTCAAGAGTCCCAGTACTTC.

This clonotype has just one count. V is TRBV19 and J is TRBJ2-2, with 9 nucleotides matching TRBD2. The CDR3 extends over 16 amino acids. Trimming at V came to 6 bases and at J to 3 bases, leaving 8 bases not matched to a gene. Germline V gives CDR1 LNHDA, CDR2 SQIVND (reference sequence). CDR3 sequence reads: CASSRQREVDTGELFF. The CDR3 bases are TGTGCCAGTAGCCGCCAGCGGGAGGTTGACACCGGGGAGCTGTTTTTT. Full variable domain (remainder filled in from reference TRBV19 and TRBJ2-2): DGGITQSPKYLFRKEGQNVTLSCEQNLNHDAMYWYRQDPGQGLRLIYYSQIVNDFQKGDIAEGYSVSREKKESFPLTVTSAQKNPTAFYLCASSRQREVDTGELFFGEGSRLTVL.

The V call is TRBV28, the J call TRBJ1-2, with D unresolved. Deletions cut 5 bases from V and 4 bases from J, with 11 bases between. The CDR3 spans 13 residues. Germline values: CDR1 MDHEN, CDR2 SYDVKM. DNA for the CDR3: TGTGCCAGCAGTAACGGGCCCAGCTATGGCTACACCTTC. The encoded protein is CASSNGPSYGYTF.